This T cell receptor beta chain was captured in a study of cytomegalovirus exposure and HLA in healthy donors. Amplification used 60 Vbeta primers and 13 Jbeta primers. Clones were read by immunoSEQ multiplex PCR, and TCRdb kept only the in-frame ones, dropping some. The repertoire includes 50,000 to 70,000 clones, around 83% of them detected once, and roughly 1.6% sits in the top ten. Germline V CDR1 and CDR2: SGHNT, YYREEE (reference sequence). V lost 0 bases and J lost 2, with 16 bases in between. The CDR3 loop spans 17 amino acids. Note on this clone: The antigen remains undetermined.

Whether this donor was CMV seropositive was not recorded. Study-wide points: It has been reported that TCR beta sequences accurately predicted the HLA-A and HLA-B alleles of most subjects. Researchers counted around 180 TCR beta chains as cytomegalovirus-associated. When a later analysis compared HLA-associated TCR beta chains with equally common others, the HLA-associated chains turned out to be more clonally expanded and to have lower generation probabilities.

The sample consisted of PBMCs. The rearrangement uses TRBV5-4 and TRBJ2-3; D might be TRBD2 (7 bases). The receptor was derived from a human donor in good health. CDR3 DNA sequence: TGTGCCAGCAGCTTGGTTTCGGGGGGCCTAGACACAGATACGCAGTATTTT. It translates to CASSLVSGGLDTDTQYF.